This TCR beta chain is drawn from a study of OX40 agonist ivuxolimab in advanced cancers. The protocol was immunoSEQ multiplex PCR, while the TCRdb copy is restricted to in-frame clones and leaves out a portion. The sample holds over 55,000 clones, less than 95% seen once. A note on this clone: Its antigen remains unknown.

From germline, CDR1 is MDHEN and CDR2 SYDVKM. The V gene lost 5 bases and the J gene lost 3 bases, with 11 bases spanning the gap. CDR3 length: 14 amino acids. Findings and limits, study-wide: In the expanded peripheral T cells, antigen specificity was never determined.

The sequence was obtained from an adult with an advanced solid tumor such as melanoma, head and neck, liver or kidney cancer. The rearrangement joins TRBV28 to TRBJ2-4; a possible D gene is TRBD2 (6 bases). The starting material was CD4+ or CD8+ T cells sorted from blood, obtained in a trial of the OX40 agonist ivuxolimab. The CDR3 DNA reads TGTGCCAGCAGTCCACAGGAGGGCAAAAACATTCAGTACTTC. This gives the protein CASSPQEGKNIQYF.